These T cell receptor beta chains were read from a single sample in a study of T-cell reconstitution after alpha-beta-depleted transplantation in children. TCRdb reprocessed the PCR reads via MiXCR and lists one record per CDR3 protein. The table has some 200,000 distinct CDR3 sequences, about 6.4% seen once. This sample comprised PBMCs from the stem cell graft donor, obtained from the stem cell graft. The receptors shown here come from a human donor who donated a stem cell graft to a child with Wiskott-Aldrich syndrome. Each CDR3 is given without its conserved first and last residue. Each record gives: CDR3 length, V gene, CDR3 protein.

cdr3_length: 14; v_call: TRBV4-3; cdr3_aa: ASSQVTGNMGSPLH
cdr3_length: 14; v_call: TRBV6-2/TRBV6-3; cdr3_aa: ASSYSSQAPYNEQF
cdr3_length: 11; v_call: TRBV20-1; cdr3_aa: SASRPPGTEAF
cdr3_length: 14; v_call: TRBV7-9; cdr3_aa: ASSSPDTATNEKLF
cdr3_length: 12; v_call: TRBV15; cdr3_aa: ATSGRQVLYGYT
cdr3_length: 11; v_call: TRBV4-3; cdr3_aa: ASSQDLGLPQY
cdr3_length: 15; v_call: TRBV28; cdr3_aa: ASSYAGSNSGANVLT
cdr3_length: 11; v_call: TRBV5-1; cdr3_aa: ASSLATSSEQY
cdr3_length: 12; v_call: TRBV12-3/TRBV12-4; cdr3_aa: ASGKILTNEKLF
cdr3_length: 13; v_call: TRBV3-1; cdr3_aa: ASSQDPRGNSPLH
cdr3_length: 12; v_call: TRBV28; cdr3_aa: ASSSDREEETQY
cdr3_length: 14; v_call: TRBV27; cdr3_aa: ATPPFRGKITDTQY
cdr3_length: 11; v_call: TRBV2; cdr3_aa: ASSAARGSEQY
cdr3_length: 12; v_call: TRBV25-1; cdr3_aa: ASSDAAGADTQY
cdr3_length: 12; v_call: TRBV28; cdr3_aa: ASSLSGSNNEQF
cdr3_length: 12; v_call: TRBV7-2; cdr3_aa: ASSPAVGNEKLF
cdr3_length: 13; v_call: TRBV3-1; cdr3_aa: ASSQDPGYNQPQH
cdr3_length: 13; v_call: TRBV4-1; cdr3_aa: ASSLSEGRVQPQH
cdr3_length: 19; v_call: TRBV11-3; cdr3_aa: ASSEPRTSAKRGLTYNEQF
cdr3_length: 14; v_call: TRBV3-1; cdr3_aa: ASSRTGGAYNSPLH
cdr3_length: 12; v_call: TRBV20-1; cdr3_aa: SASPRANTGELF
cdr3_length: 17; v_call: TRBV5-1; cdr3_aa: ASSPGLAGMSEMADTQY
cdr3_length: 12; v_call: TRBV7-2; cdr3_aa: ASSPPSVRNEQF
cdr3_length: 11; v_call: TRBV5-1; cdr3_aa: ASSWGLQETQY
cdr3_length: 18; v_call: TRBV20-1; cdr3_aa: SARDSERLASGRAYNEQF
cdr3_length: 15; v_call: TRBV12-3/TRBV12-4; cdr3_aa: ASRPGGVAGGDYEQY
cdr3_length: 13; v_call: TRBV7-2; cdr3_aa: ASSLPGRANYGYT
cdr3_length: 12; v_call: TRBV2; cdr3_aa: ANSPSLGALEQY
cdr3_length: 13; v_call: TRBV5-1; cdr3_aa: ASSPTGQYSYEQY
cdr3_length: 14; v_call: TRBV20-1; cdr3_aa: SASASGGANINEQF
cdr3_length: 12; v_call: TRBV14; cdr3_aa: ASSLAGGPNEQF